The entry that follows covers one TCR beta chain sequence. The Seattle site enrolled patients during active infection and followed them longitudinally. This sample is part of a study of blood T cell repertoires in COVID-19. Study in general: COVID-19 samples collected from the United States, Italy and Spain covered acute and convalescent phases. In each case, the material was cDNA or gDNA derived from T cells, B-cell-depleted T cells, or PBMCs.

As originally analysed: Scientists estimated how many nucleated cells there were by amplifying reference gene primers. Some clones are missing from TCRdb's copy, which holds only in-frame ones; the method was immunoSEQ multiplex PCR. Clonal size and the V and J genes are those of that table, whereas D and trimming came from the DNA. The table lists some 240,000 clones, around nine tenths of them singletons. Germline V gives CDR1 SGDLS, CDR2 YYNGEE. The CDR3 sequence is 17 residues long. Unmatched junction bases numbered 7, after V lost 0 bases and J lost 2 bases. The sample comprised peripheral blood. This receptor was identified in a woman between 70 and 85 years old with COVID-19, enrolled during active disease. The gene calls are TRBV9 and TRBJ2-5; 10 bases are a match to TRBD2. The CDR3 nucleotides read TGTGCCAGCAGCGTAGGCGGGGTGACTAGCGGGCAAGAGACCCAGTACTTC. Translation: CASSVGGVTSGQETQYF. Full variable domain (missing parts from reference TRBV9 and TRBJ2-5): DSGVTQTPKHLITATGQRVTLRCSPRSGDLSVYWYQQSLDQGLQFLIQYYNGEERAKGNILERFSAQQFPDLHSELNLSSLELGDSALYFCASSVGGVTSGQETQYFGPGTRLLVL.